This T cell receptor beta chain is from a study of T cell changes during pregnancy in multiple sclerosis. This CDR3 comprises 15 residues. V gave up 8 bases and J gave up 4 bases, with 18 bases separating them. Per the germline V gene, CDR1 is MNHNS and CDR2 is SASEGT. Using immunoSEQ multiplex PCR, the repertoire was profiled, and TCRdb retains in-frame clones only, with some absent. The sample has 45,000 to 60,000 clones; 92% are singletons. The TCR originated in a female donor with multiple sclerosis, enrolled in a pregnancy study. The starting material was CD4+ T cells from peripheral blood mononuclear cells, obtained in the third trimester of pregnancy. This sequence joins TRBV6-1 and TRBJ1-5; weak D call: TRBD1 (6 bases). CDR3 coding DNA: TGTGCCAGCCGACTAAACAGGGCCGAGAATCAGCCCCAGCATTTT. It translates to CASRLNRAENQPQHF.